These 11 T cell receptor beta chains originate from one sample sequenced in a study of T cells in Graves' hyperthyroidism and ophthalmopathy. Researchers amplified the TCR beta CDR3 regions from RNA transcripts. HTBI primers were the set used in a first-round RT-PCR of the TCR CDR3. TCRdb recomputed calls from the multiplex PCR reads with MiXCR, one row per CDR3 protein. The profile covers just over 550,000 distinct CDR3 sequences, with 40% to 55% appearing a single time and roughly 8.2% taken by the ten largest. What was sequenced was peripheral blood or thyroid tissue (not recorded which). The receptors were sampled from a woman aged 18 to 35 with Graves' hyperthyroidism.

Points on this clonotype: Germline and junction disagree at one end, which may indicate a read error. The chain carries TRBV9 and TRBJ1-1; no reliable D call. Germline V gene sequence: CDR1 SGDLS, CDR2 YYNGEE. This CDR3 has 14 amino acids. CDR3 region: CASGVTVMNTEAFF. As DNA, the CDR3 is TGTGCCAGCGGCGTTACAGTGATGAACACTGAAGCTTTCTTT.

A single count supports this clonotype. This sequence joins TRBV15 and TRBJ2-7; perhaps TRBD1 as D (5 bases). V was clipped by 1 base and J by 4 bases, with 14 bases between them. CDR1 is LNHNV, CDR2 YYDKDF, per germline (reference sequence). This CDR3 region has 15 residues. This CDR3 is CATSRGTVGAYEQYF. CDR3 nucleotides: TGTGCCACCAGCAGAGGGACGGTAGGGGCTTACGAGCAGTACTTC.

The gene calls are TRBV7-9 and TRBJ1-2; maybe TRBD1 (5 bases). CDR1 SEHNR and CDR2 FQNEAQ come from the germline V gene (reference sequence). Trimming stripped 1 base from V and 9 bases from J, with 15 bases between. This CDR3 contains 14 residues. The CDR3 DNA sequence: TGTGCCAGCAGCTTAGATAGGGGATGGACCAGCTACACCTTC. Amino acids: CASSLDRGWTSYTF.

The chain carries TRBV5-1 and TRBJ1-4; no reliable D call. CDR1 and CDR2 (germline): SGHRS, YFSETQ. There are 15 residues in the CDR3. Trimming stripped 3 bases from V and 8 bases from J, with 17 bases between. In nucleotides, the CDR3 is TGCGCCAGCAGCTCCACCCCCGCCTTGGAGGAAAAACTGTTTTTT. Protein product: CASSSTPALEEKLFF.

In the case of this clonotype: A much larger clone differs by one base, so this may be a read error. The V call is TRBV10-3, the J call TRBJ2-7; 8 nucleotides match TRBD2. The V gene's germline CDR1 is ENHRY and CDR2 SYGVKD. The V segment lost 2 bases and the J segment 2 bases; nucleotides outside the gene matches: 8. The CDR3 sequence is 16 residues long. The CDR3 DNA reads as TGTGCCATCAGTGAGCTTGAACGGGAGGGGGCCTACGAGCAGTACTTC. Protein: CAISELEREGAYEQYF.

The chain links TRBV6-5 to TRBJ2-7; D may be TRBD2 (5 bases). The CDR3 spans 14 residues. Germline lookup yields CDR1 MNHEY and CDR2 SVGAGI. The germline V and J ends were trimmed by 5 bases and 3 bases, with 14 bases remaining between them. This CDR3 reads CASSPPEAGYEQYF. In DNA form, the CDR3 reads TGTGCCAGCAGTCCACCAGAGGCGGGCTACGAGCAGTACTTC.

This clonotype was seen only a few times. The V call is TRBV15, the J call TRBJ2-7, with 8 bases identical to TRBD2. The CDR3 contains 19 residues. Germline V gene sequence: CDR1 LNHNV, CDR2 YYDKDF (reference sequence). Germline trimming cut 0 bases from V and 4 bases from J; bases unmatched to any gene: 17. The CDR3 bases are TGTGCCACCAGCAGAGATATTAGACTAGCGCGATGGTACAAATACGAGCAGTACTTC. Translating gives CATSRDIRLARWYKYEQYF.

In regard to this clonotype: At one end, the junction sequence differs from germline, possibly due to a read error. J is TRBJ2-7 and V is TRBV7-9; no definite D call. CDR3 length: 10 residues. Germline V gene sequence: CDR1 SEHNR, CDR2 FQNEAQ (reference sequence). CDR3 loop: CASSQEMQYF. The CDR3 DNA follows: TGCGCCAGCAGCCAAGAGATGCAGTACTTC.

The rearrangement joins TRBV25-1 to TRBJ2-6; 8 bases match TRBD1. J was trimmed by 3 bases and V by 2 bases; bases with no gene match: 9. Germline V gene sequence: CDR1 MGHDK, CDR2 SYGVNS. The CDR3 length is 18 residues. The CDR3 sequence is CASSEGGTGNYGANVLTF. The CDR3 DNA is TGTGCCAGCAGTGAAGGGGGGACAGGCAACTATGGGGCCAACGTCCTGACTTTC.

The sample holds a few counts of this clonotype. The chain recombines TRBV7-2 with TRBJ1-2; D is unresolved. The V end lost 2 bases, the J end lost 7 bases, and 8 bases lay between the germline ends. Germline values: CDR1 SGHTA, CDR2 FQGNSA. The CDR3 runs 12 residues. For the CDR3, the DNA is TGTGCCAGCAGCTTATGGGATTCTGGCTACACCTTC. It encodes CASSLWDSGYTF. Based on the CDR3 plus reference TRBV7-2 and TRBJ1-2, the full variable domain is GAGVSQSPSNKVTEKGKDVELRCDPISGHTALYWYRQSLGQGLEFLIYFQGNSAPDKSGLPSDRFSAERTGGSVSTLTIQRTQQEDSAVYLCASSLWDSGYTFGSGTRLTVV.

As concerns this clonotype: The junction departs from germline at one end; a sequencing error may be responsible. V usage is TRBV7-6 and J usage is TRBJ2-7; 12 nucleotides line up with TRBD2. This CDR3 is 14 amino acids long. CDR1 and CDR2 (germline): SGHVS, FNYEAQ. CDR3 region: CASSLAGGPRKQYF. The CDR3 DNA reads TGTGCCAGCAGCCTAGCGGGAGGGCCGAGGAAGCAGTACTTC.